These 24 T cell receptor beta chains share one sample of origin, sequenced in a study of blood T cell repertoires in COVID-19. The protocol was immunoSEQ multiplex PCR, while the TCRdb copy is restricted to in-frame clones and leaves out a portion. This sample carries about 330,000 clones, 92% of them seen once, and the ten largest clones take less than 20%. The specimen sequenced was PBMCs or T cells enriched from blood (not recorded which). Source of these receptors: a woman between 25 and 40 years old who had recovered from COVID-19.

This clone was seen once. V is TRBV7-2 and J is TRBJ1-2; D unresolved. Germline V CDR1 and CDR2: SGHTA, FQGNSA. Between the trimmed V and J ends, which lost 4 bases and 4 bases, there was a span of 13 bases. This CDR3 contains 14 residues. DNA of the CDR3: TGTGCCAGCAGCTATCAACTAGCCCTCTATGGCTACACCTTC. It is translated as CASSYQLALYGYTF. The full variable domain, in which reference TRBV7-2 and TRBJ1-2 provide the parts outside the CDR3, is GAGVSQSPSNKVTEKGKDVELRCDPISGHTALYWYRQSLGQGLEFLIYFQGNSAPDKSGLPSDRFSAERTGGSVSTLTIQRTQQEDSAVYLCASSYQLALYGYTFGSGTRLTVV.

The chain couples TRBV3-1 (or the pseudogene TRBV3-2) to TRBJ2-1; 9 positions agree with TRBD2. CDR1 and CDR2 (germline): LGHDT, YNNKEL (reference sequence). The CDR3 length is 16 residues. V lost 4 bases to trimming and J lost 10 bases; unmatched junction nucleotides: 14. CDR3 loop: CASSLSAGGPLYEQFF. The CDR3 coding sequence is TGTGCCAGCAGCCTCAGTGCGGGAGGGCCCTTGTACGAGCAGTTCTTC.

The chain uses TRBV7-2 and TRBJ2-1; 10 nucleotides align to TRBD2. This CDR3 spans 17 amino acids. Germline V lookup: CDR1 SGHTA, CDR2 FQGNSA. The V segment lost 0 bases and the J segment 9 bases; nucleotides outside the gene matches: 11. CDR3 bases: TGTGCCAGCAGCTTAGCGGGTTCTAGCGGGAGTTATAGTGAGCAGTTCTTC. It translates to CASSLAGSSGSYSEQFF.

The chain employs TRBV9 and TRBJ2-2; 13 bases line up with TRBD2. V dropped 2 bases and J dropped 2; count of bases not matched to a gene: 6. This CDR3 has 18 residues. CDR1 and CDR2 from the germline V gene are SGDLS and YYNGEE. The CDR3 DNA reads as TGTGCCAGCAGCGTGGGACTAGCGGGACTAACAAACACCGGGGAGCTGTTTTTT. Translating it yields CASSVGLAGLTNTGELFF. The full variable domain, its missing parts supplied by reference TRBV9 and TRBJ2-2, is DSGVTQTPKHLITATGQRVTLRCSPRSGDLSVYWYQQSLDQGLQFLIQYYNGEERAKGNILERFSAQQFPDLHSELNLSSLELGDSALYFCASSVGLAGLTNTGELFFGEGSRLTVL.

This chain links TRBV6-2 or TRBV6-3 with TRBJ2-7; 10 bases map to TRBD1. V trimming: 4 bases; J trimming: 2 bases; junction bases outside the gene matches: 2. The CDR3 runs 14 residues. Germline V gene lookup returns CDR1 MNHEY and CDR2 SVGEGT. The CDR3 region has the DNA TGTGCCAGCAGTTGGGGGACAGGGGCCTACGAGCAGTACTTC. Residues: CASSWGTGAYEQYF.

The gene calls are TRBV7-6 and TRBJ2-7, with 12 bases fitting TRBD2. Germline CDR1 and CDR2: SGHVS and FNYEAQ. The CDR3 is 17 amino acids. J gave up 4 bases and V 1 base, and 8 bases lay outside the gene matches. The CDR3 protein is CASSLEAPSGGAYEQYF. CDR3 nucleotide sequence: TGTGCCAGCAGCTTAGAGGCCCCTAGCGGGGGGGCGTACGAGCAGTACTTC. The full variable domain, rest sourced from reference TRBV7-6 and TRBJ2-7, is GAGVSQSPRYKVTKRGQDVALRCDPISGHVSLYWYRQALGQGPEFLTYFNYEAQQDKSGLPNDRFSAERPEGSISTLTIQRTEQRDSAMYRCASSLEAPSGGAYEQYFGPGTRLTVT.

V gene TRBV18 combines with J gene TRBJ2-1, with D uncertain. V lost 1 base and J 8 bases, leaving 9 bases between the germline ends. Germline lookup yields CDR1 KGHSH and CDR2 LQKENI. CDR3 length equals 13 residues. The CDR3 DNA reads TGTGCCAGCTCACCACTGCTAAGTGATGAGCAGTTCTTC. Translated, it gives CASSPLLSDEQFF.

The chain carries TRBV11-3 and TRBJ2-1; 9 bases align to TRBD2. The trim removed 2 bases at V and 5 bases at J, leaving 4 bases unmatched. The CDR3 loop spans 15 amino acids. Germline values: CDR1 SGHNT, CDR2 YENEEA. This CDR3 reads CASSLQSGGNNEQFF. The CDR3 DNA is TGTGCCAGCAGCTTACAAAGCGGGGGGAACAATGAGCAGTTCTTC.

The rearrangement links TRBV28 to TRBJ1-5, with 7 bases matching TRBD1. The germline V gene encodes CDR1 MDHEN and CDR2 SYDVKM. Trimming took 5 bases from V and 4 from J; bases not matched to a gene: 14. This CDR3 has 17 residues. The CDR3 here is CASSRLQGPDRNQPQHF. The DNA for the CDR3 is TGTGCCAGCAGTCGGTTACAGGGGCCTGACCGGAATCAGCCCCAGCATTTT.

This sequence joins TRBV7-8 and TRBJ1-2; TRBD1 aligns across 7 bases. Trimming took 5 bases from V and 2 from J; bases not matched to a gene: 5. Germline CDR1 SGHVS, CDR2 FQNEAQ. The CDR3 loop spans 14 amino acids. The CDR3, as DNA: TGTGCCAGCAGCCTAGTGACAGGGAACTATGGCTACACCTTC. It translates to CASSLVTGNYGYTF.

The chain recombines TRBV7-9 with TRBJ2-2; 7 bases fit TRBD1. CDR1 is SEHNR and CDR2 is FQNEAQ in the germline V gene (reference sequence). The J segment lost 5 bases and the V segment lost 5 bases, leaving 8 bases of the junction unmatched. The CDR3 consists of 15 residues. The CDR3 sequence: CASSPTTGWTGELFF. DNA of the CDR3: TGTGCCAGCAGCCCGACGACAGGGTGGACCGGGGAGCTGTTTTTT.

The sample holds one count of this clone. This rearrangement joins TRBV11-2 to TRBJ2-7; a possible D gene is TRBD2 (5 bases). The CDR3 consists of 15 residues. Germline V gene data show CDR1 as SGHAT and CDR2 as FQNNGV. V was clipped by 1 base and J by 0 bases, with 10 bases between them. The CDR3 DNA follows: TGTGCCAGCAGCTTAGCGAGCGGAAGCTCCTACGAGCAGTACTTC. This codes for CASSLASGSSYEQYF. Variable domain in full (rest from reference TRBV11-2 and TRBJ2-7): EAGVAQSPRYKIIEKRQSVAFWCNPISGHATLYWYQQILGQGPKLLIQFQNNGVVDDSQLPKDRFSAERLKGVDSTLKIQPAKLEDSAVYLCASSLASGSSYEQYFGPGTRLTVT.

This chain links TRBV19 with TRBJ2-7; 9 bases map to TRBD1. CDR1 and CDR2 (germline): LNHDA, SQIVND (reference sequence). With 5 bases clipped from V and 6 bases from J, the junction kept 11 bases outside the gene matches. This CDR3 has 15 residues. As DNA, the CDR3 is TGTGCCAGTAGTCCCCCCCCGGGACAGGGATTCGAGCAGTACTTC. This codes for CASSPPPGQGFEQYF.

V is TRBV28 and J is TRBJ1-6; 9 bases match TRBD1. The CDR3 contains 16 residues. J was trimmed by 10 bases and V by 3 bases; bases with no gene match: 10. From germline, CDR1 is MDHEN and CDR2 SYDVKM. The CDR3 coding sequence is TGTGCCAGCAGTTTCTCGGGACAGGGAACTAGATCACCCCTCCACTTT. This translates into CASSFSGQGTRSPLHF.

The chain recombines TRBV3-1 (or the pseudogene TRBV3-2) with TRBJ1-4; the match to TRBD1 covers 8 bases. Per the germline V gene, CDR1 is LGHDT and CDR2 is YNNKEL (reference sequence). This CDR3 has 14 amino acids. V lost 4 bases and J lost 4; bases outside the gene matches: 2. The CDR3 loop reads CASSRGQGNEKLFF. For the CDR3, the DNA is TGTGCCAGCAGCCGAGGACAGGGTAATGAAAAACTGTTTTTT.

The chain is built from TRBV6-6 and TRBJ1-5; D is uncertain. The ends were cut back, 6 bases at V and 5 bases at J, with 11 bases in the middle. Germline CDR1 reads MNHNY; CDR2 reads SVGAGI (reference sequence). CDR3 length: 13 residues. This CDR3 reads CASRSRSDQPQHF. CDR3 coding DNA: TGTGCCAGCAGAAGCAGGTCGGATCAGCCCCAGCATTTT.

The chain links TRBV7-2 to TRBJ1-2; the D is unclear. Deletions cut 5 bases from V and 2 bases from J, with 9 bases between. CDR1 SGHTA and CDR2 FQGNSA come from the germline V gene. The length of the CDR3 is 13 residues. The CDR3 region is CASSQYTNYGYTF. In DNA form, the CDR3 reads TGTGCCAGCAGCCAGTATACGAACTATGGCTACACCTTC.

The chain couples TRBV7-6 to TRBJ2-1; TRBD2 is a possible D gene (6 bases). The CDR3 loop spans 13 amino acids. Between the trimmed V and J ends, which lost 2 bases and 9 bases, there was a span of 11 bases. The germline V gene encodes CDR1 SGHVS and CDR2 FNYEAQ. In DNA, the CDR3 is TGTGCCAGCAGCTTAAGGTGGGACTTTGAGCAGTTCTTC. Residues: CASSLRWDFEQFF.

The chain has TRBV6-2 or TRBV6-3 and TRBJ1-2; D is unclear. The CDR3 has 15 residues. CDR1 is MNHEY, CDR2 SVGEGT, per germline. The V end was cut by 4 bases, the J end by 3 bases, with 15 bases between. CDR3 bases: TGTGCCAGCAGTTTGGCAGACAAACCACACTATGGCTACACCTTC. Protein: CASSLADKPHYGYTF.

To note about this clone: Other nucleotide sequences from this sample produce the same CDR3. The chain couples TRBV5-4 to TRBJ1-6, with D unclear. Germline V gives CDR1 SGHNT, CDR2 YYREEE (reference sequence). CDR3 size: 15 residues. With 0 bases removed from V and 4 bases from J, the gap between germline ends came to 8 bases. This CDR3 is CASSLGGQYNSPLHF. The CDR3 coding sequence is TGTGCCAGCAGCTTGGGTGGTCAGTATAATTCACCCCTCCACTTT. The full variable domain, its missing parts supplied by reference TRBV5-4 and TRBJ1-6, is ETGVTQSPTHLIKTRGQQVTLRCSSQSGHNTVSWYQQALGQGPQFIFQYYREEENGRGNFPPRFSGLQFPNYSSELNVNALELDDSALYLCASSLGGQYNSPLHFGNGTRLTVT.

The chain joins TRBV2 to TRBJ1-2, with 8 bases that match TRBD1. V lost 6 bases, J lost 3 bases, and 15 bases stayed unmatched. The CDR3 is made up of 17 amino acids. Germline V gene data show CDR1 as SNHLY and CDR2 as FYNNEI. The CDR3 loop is CASSRTGLEVSYYGYTF. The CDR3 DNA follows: TGTGCCAGCAGCCGGACAGGGTTGGAGGTTTCTTACTATGGCTACACCTTC.

The CDR3 nucleotides are TGCGCCAGCAGCCAAGGACACGCTGGAAACACCATATATTTT. Encoded protein: CASSQGHAGNTIYF. This rearrangement joins TRBV5-1 to TRBJ1-3, with D tentatively TRBD1 (5 bases). Trimming stripped 4 bases from V and 2 bases from J, with 10 bases between. In germline, CDR1 is SGHRS, CDR2 YFSETQ. The CDR3 contains 14 residues.

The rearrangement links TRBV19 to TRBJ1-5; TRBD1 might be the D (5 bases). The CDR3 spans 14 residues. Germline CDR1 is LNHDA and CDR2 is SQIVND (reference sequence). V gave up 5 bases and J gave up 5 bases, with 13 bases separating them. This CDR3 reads CASSLRGNYQPQHF. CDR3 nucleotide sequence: TGTGCCAGTAGTTTACGGGGGAACTATCAGCCCCAGCATTTT.

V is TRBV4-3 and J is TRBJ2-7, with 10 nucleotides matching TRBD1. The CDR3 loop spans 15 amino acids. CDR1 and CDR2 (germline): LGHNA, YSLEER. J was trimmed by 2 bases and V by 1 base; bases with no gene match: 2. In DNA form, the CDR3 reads TGCGCCAGCAGCCAAGGGGACAGGGGCCCCTACGAGCAGTACTTC. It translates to CASSQGDRGPYEQYF.